Below are 22 T cell receptor beta chains sequenced from a single sample in a study of T-cell reconstitution after alpha-beta-depleted transplantation in children. Unique molecular identifiers were built into the TCRbeta library. TCRdb analysed the PCR reads with MiXCR anew, one entry per CDR3 protein. The repertoire holds about 400,000 distinct CDR3 sequences, with just over 20% as singletons. The sample was PBMCs from the stem cell graft donor, taken from the stem cell graft. These receptors all come from a human donor who donated a stem cell graft to a child with acute myeloid leukemia.

This clonotype was counted between two and nine times. The rearrangement joins TRBV6-5 to TRBJ2-3; D is undetermined. CDR1 is MNHEY and CDR2 is SVGAGI in the germline V gene. Trimming shortened V by 0 bases and J by 2 bases, and 3 bases separated the two germline ends. The CDR3 contains 13 residues. CDR3 in DNA: TGTGCCAGCAGTTACTCTCCCACAGATACGCAGTATTTT. Encoded protein: CASSYSPTDTQYF.

The rearrangement joins TRBV12-3 or TRBV12-4 to TRBJ1-4; D remains unclear. This CDR3 contains 14 residues. V dropped 6 bases and J dropped 5 bases, with 13 bases sitting between them. CDR3 bases: TGTGCCAGCAGCCAAGTGGCTGGGAATGAAAAACTGTTTTTT. It codes for CASSQVAGNEKLFF.

This clonotype was recorded at least ten times. V and J are TRBV20-1 and TRBJ2-7; unclear D gene. V was shortened by 2 bases and J by 0 bases, with 11 bases between the two germline ends. CDR1 is DFQATT, CDR2 SNEGSKA, per germline (reference sequence). This CDR3 contains 14 residues. In DNA, the CDR3 is TGCAGTGCTAGACCCCTCGCAGGCTCCTACGAGCAGTACTTC. Its translation: CSARPLAGSYEQYF.

This clonotype has only a few counts. The V call is TRBV12-3 or TRBV12-4, the J call TRBJ2-1; D unclear. CDR3 length: 14 residues. V shed 4 bases and J shed 5 bases, with 12 bases lying between them. CDR3 residues: CASSSWFGNNEQFF. In DNA form, the CDR3 reads TGTGCCAGCAGTTCCTGGTTTGGCAACAATGAGCAGTTCTTC.

A remark on this clonotype: This may arise from a read error, as a much more abundant clone is one base away. The chain recombines TRBV7-2 with TRBJ2-1; D is uncertain. Trimming cost V 2 bases and J 0 bases, with 11 bases left between them. This CDR3 comprises 16 residues. Germline assignment: CDR1 SGHTA and CDR2 FQGNSA. The CDR3 is CASSLWVFSSYNEQFF. In nucleotides, the CDR3 is TGTGCCAGCAGCTTATGGGTCTTTAGCTCCTACAATGAGCAGTTCTTC.

This clonotype was seen repeatedly, ten times or more. The genes are TRBV20-1 and TRBJ2-7; D remains ambiguous. There are 13 residues in the CDR3. Looked up from germline, CDR1 is DFQATT and CDR2 is SNEGSKA (reference sequence). V was pared by 1 base and J by 4 bases, with 11 bases between. The CDR3 bases are TGCAGTGCTAGAGGGAGAGACCGTTACGAGCAGTACTTC. Translated, it gives CSARGRDRYEQYF.

This clonotype was counted only a few times. The chain has TRBV28 and TRBJ2-3, with D maybe TRBD2 (6 bases). CDR1 and CDR2 (germline): MDHEN, SYDVKM. The CDR3 is 19 residues long. Trimming shortened V by 2 bases and J by 3 bases, and 24 bases separated the two germline ends. In DNA form, the CDR3 reads TGTGCCAGCAGTTTAGGGATGCGACCGGGAGCAACCAGAACAGATACGCAGTATTTT. It codes for CASSLGMRPGATRTDTQYF.

There are many counts of this clonotype. This chain joins TRBV12-3 or TRBV12-4 and TRBJ1-1, with no clear D. CDR3 length equals 14 residues. V was clipped by 3 bases and J by 0 bases, with 8 bases between them. The CDR3 protein is CASSFKGMNTEAFF. CDR3 nucleotides: TGTGCCAGCAGTTTTAAGGGAATGAACACTGAAGCTTTCTTT.

V usage is TRBV7-9 and J usage is TRBJ2-7; perhaps TRBD2 as D (6 bases). The CDR3 extends over 16 amino acids. The ends were cut back, 5 bases at V and 3 bases at J, with 20 bases in the middle. Germline CDR1 and CDR2: SEHNR and FQNEAQ (reference sequence). The CDR3 is CASSAFDRGAGYEQYF. CDR3 bases: TGTGCCAGCAGCGCCTTTGATCGCGGGGCGGGCTACGAGCAGTACTTC.

The J gene is TRBJ2-1, the V gene TRBV6-2 or TRBV6-3; 8 nucleotides line up with TRBD2. The J segment lost 5 bases and the V segment lost 4 bases, leaving 7 bases of the junction unmatched. Germline values: CDR1 MNHEY, CDR2 SVGEGT. The CDR3 is 15 residues long. As DNA, the CDR3 is TGTGCCAGCAGTTCTGGGCGGGAGGTTAACAATGAGCAGTTCTTC. It encodes CASSSGREVNNEQFF.

The chain carries TRBV29-1 and TRBJ1-2; 8 bases fit TRBD1. The junction had 2 bases not matched to a gene; V was cut back by 5 bases and J by 0 bases. The germline V gene has CDR1 SQVTM and CDR2 ANQGSEA. The CDR3 sequence is 13 residues long. The CDR3: CSVRQGTNYGYTF. The CDR3 DNA sequence: TGCAGCGTTCGACAGGGGACTAACTATGGCTACACCTTC.

V gene TRBV24-1 combines with J gene TRBJ1-5; D is possibly TRBD1 (5 bases). Germline loops: CDR1 KGHDR, CDR2 SFDVKD. The CDR3 has 15 amino acids. Trimming cost V 2 bases and J 3 bases, with 10 bases left between them. CDR3 coding DNA: TGTGCCACCAGTGATTCGTCCAGGGCCAATCAGCCCCAGCATTTT. As protein: CATSDSSRANQPQHF.

The sample holds a few counts of this clonotype. The chain links TRBV2 to TRBJ2-7; a possible D gene is TRBD1 (6 bases). Germline values: CDR1 SNHLY, CDR2 FYNNEI. CDR3 length: 14 residues. V was pared by 6 bases and J by 4 bases, with 16 bases between. The CDR3 region has the DNA TGTGCCAGCAGCGCAGGGGCTGGCGTGTACGAGCAGTACTTC. Its protein is CASSAGAGVYEQYF.

The rearrangement joins TRBV12-3 or TRBV12-4 to TRBJ1-1; 7 bases agree with TRBD1. After removal of 6 bases from V and 6 bases from J, the junction contained 1 base not matched to a gene. The CDR3 has 11 residues. In DNA, the CDR3 is TGTGCCAGCAGGCAGGGGGCTGAAGCTTTCTTT. Amino acid sequence: CASRQGAEAFF.

This clonotype has ten or more counts. J is TRBJ2-7 and V is TRBV15; perhaps TRBD1 as D (6 bases). The V and J ends lost 2 bases and 2 bases respectively, with 13 bases between them. The CDR3 is made up of 15 amino acids. The germline V gene encodes CDR1 LNHNV and CDR2 YYDKDF (reference sequence). Here the CDR3 reads CATSRSAQGTYEQYF. DNA of the CDR3: TGTGCCACCAGCAGATCTGCACAGGGAACCTACGAGCAGTACTTC.

The gene calls are TRBV20-1 and TRBJ2-1; 11 nucleotides align to TRBD2. Germline assignment: CDR1 DFQATT and CDR2 SNEGSKA (reference sequence). This CDR3 is built from 14 residues. After removal of 4 bases from V and 5 bases from J, the junction contained 4 bases not matched to a gene. This chain's CDR3 is CSAITSGRNNEQFF. The CDR3 bases are TGCAGTGCTATTACTAGCGGGAGAAACAATGAGCAGTTCTTC.

This clonotype was counted a few times. The J gene is TRBJ1-2, the V gene TRBV4-2, with TRBD1 matching over 8 bases. The length of the CDR3 is 14 residues. The J segment lost 2 bases and the V segment lost 5 bases, leaving 4 bases of the junction unmatched. In germline, CDR1 is LGHNA, CDR2 YNFKEQ. The CDR3, as DNA: TGTGCCAGCAGCGGGACAGGTGAAAACTATGGCTACACCTTC. It translates to CASSGTGENYGYTF.

V gene TRBV28 combines with J gene TRBJ2-7; a possible D gene is TRBD1 (5 bases). V shed 6 bases and J shed 4 bases, with 16 bases lying between them. CDR1 and CDR2 (germline): MDHEN, SYDVKM. CDR3 size: 14 residues. CDR3 sequence (DNA): TGTGCCAGCAGCCCTGCCCCAGGGTCGTACGAGCAGTACTTC. Its translation: CASSPAPGSYEQYF.

This clonotype was counted only a few times. The rearrangement links TRBV9 to TRBJ1-1; maybe TRBD1 (6 bases). V lost 6 bases and J lost 1, with 13 bases in between. The CDR3 sequence is 14 residues long. CDR1 is SGDLS and CDR2 is YYNGEE in the germline V gene. The CDR3 nucleotides read TGTGCCAGCACCCCCGAGGGGGGGAACACTGAAGCTTTCTTT. Translated: CASTPEGGNTEAFF.

This sequence joins TRBV12-3 or TRBV12-4 and TRBJ2-7; D is ambiguous. V lost 4 bases and J 8 bases, leaving 9 bases between the germline ends. The CDR3 sequence is 11 residues long. The CDR3 region has the DNA TGTGCCAGCAGTTCCGCCGGCAAGCAGTACTTC. Its protein product is CASSSAGKQYF.

This clonotype was seen many times. V gene TRBV6-1 combines with J gene TRBJ2-7; 8 nucleotides line up with TRBD1. The CDR3 is 14 residues long. V gave up 6 bases and J gave up 4 bases; unmatched junction bases: 8. Germline CDR1 and CDR2: MNHNS and SASEGT. The CDR3 here is CASSPDRAGYEQYF. The CDR3 nucleotides are TGTGCCAGCAGCCCGGACAGGGCCGGATACGAGCAGTACTTC.

This clonotype was recorded at least ten times. The CDR3 protein is CASTRGTSSYEQYF. The CDR3 coding sequence is TGTGCCAGCACCCGCGGGACGAGCTCCTACGAGCAGTACTTC. The chain employs TRBV12-3 or TRBV12-4 and TRBJ2-7, with D possibly TRBD2 on 6 matching bases. The germline V and J ends were trimmed by 7 bases and 0 bases, with 13 bases remaining between them. This CDR3 is 14 amino acids long.